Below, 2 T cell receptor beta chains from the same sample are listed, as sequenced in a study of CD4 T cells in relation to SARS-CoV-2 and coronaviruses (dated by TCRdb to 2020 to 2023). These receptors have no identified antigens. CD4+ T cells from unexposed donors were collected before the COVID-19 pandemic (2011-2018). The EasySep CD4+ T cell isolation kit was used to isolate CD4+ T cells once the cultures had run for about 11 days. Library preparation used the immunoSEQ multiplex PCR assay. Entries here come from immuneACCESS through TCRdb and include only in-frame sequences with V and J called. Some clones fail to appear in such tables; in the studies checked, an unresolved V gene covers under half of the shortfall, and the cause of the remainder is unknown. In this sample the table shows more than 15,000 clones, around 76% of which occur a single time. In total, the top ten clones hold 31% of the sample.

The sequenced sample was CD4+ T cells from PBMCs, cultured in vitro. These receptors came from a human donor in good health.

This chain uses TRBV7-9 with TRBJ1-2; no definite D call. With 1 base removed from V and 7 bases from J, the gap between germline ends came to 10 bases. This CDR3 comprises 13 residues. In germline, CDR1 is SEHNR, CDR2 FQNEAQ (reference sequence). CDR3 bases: TGTGCCAGCAGCTTAGTCGGGATCGGTGGCTACACCTTC. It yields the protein CASSLVGIGGYTF.

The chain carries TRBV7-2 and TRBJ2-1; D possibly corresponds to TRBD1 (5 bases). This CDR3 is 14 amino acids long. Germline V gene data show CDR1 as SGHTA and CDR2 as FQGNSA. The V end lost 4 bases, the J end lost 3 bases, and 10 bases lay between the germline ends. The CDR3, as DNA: TGTGCCAGCAGCTCCCGGACAATCTACAATGAGCAGTTCTTC. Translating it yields CASSSRTIYNEQFF. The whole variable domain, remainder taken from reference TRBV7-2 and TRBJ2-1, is GAGVSQSPSNKVTEKGKDVELRCDPISGHTALYWYRQSLGQGLEFLIYFQGNSAPDKSGLPSDRFSAERTGGSVSTLTIQRTQQEDSAVYLCASSSRTIYNEQFFGPGTRLTVL.